This TCR beta chain comes out of a study of T cells expressing NK-cell markers. Across the study: Repertoires of TCR beta were obtained from T cells sorted as CD3+CD56+NKG2C+, CD3+CD56+NKG2C- and CD3+CD56-NKG2C+. HCMV seropositivity characterized seven of the eight sequenced donors, and seronegativity one.

CDR1 is SGHVS, CDR2 FNYEAQ, per germline. The CDR3 has 15 residues. Scientists made TCR beta cDNA using 5'RACE template switching with UMIs. Reprocessing the 5' RACE reads, TCRdb reports a single entry for every CDR3 protein and omits DNA. Recorded here are about 450,000 distinct CDR3 sequences; the top ten clones represent about 7.1%. Findings and limits, study-wide: Researchers report these clonotypes also headed the CD3+CD56-NKG2C+ fraction in a few donors.

To note about this clonotype: Its antigen is unidentified.

The receptor comes from a woman aged 18 to 75 in good health. The chain couples TRBV7-6 to TRBJ2-2. The source material was blood T cells: a sorted CD56 or NKG2C T cell subset, CD4+ or CD8+ T cells, or bulk PBMC T cells (not recorded which). The CDR3 sequence: CASSLGVGNTGELFF. Full variable domain (missing parts from reference TRBV7-6 and TRBJ2-2): GAGVSQSPRYKVTKRGQDVALRCDPISGHVSLYWYRQALGQGPEFLTYFNYEAQQDKSGLPNDRFSAERPEGSISTLTIQRTEQRDSAMYRCASSLGVGNTGELFFGEGSRLTVL.